A single T cell receptor (beta chain) is shown here with its context. Its antigen has not been determined. No per-base quality is available; no much larger clone lies one base away. Libraries were prepared through the immunoSEQ multiplex PCR assay. The paper's processing steps were these. A statistical classification framework was developed to diagnose cytomegalovirus status using the catalog of TCR beta chain sequences. Sourced from immuneACCESS, this table was stored by TCRdb with only in-frame sequences that have V and J called. A share of the clones is absent; for the studies checked, an unresolved V gene accounts for under half, and the remainder has no known explanation. That table supplies the V and J calls and clone size; D and trimming were determined from the DNA. The sample table holds 280,000 or so clones, of which around 87% were seen once. Approximately 0.95% of the sample belongs to the ten largest clones.

CDR1 and CDR2, per the germline V gene, are SGHRS and YFSETQ. V is cut back by 5 bases and J by 4 bases, with 3 bases in the junction unmatched. The CDR3 sequence holds 14 residues, the cysteine and phenylalanine included. Just the 42-base CDR3 DNA is kept, in frame starting at base 1. Separate from the roughly 660-subject first cohort, the validation cohort of 90 to 150 subjects was the group to which the donors belonged. This sample stems from a study of cytomegalovirus exposure and HLA in healthy donors (dated by TCRdb to about 2017). In the study overall: According to a later analysis, the 100 to 150 validation repertoires were produced on the same platform as the 680 or so repertoires of the first cohort. The study aimed to test whether cataloging public T cell receptors could reveal signatures of past pathogen exposure. Besides the first cohort of approximately 670 subjects, a separate validation cohort made up of 120 different subjects was used. To predict cytomegalovirus infection status, the study combined high-throughput TCR immunosequencing, statistical association of individual TCRs with disease status, and machine learning.

Overall study results and their limits: In vitro tests confirmed that a few of the cytomegalovirus-associated TCR beta chains recognize cytomegalovirus antigens. In the study, some 180 TCR beta chains were listed as associated with cytomegalovirus. Subsequent analysis determined that TCRs grouped into clusters in the first cohort also showed a tendency toward co-occurrence across the 120 validation repertoires, and 94% of cluster scores exceeded 0. According to the authors, the approach could potentially be generalized to other disease states and immunological phenotypes. A later analysis had no HLA typing for the validation cohort, so co-occurrence there was scored across all 110 or so repertoires. The classifier was reported to diagnose cytomegalovirus status with high specificity and sensitivity in both the original cohort and the validation cohort. Across donors, most TCR sequences were observed very rarely, whereas some public TCRs were present in many individuals.

The TCR was taken from a young woman in good health and CMV-seronegative. Input material: PBMCs. In this chain, TRBV5-1 is recombined with TRBJ1-3; 10 central bases correspond to TRBD1. This receptor has the CDR3 CASSPGQGGNTIYF. The nucleotide sequence reads as follows: TGCGCCAGCAGTCCGGGACAGGGGGGAAACACCATATATTTT.